The rows below give T cell receptor beta chains drawn from one sample of a study of T cell repertoires in cytomegalovirus infection. MiXCR, applied by TCRdb to the reads, yields one record per CDR3 protein. The sample shows a few hundred thousand distinct CDR3 sequences, 17% of them seen only once. Specimen: CD8+ T cells from PBMCs. The receptors derive from a human donor in good health (CMV status not recorded). Some clones in this sample may be carry-over from other donors' samples. The CDR3 runs from the conserved cysteine through the conserved F or W. A D gene is named only where the DNA matches it firmly. Part of the rows lack a size; the others show once, few, many or a class for expanded clones.

TRBV11-2	-	TRBJ2-1	-	CASTPGGRRFDEQFF	TGTGCCAGCACCCCCGGGGGTAGGAGGTTTGATGAGCAGTTCTTC
TRBV7-9	many	TRBJ1-1	-	CASSQGTTEAFF	TGTGCCAGCAGTCAGGGTACCACTGAAGCTTTCTTT
TRBV6-5	many	TRBJ2-7	TRBD1	CASSYQGQGSYEQYF	TGTGCCAGCAGTTACCAGGGACAGGGGTCCTACGAGCAGTACTTC
TRBV7-9	many	TRBJ2-7	-	CASSWGRTLDEQYF	TGTGCCAGCAGCTGGGGACGGACGCTTGACGAGCAGTACTTC
TRBV7-6	many	TRBJ2-7	-	CASSSDIAYEQYF	TGTGCCAGCAGCTCGGACATAGCCTACGAGCAGTACTTC
TRBV4-1	once	TRBJ1-2	-	CASSQEAGADYGYTF	TGCGCCAGCAGCCAAGAAGCGGGGGCGGACTATGGCTACACCTTC
TRBV12-3/TRBV12-4	many	TRBJ2-2	-	CASSLEVWEAGELFF	TGTGCCAGCAGTTTAGAGGTGTGGGAAGCCGGGGAGCTGTTTTTT
TRBV20-1	few	TRBJ1-5	-	CSAKRGLTGASNQPQHF	TGCAGTGCTAAGAGGGGCCTGACGGGCGCCAGCAATCAGCCCCAGCATTTT
TRBV10-3	few	TRBJ2-1	TRBD2	CAISEGTILNEQFF	TGTGCCATCAGTGAAGGGACTATCCTCAATGAGCAGTTCTTC
TRBV14	-	TRBJ2-7	-	CASSHGPSSYEQYF	TGTGCCAGCAGCCACGGACCAAGCTCCTACGAGCAGTACTTC
TRBV11-1	-	TRBJ2-5	TRBD1	CASSLPGQLQETQYF	TGTGCCAGCAGCTTACCGGGACAGCTACAAGAGACCCAGTACTTC
TRBV2	-	TRBJ2-7	TRBD1	CASSGDRDSYEQYF	TGTGCCAGCAGTGGGGACAGGGACTCCTACGAGCAGTACTTC
TRBV29-1	few	TRBJ1-1	-	CSVQAPSGPPEAFF	TGCAGCGTCCAGGCGCCAAGCGGTCCACCTGAAGCTTTCTTT
TRBV7-8	many	TRBJ2-7	TRBD1	CASSFRTGPAYEQYF	TGTGCCAGCAGCTTTAGGACAGGGCCAGCCTACGAGCAGTACTTC
TRBV2	-	TRBJ2-3	-	CASIGQALYF	TGTGCCAGCATAGGGCAGGCACTGTATTTT
TRBV7-2	few	TRBJ2-7	-	CASSLWVYEQYF	TGTGCCAGCAGCTTATGGGTTTACGAGCAGTACTTC
TRBV6-5	many	TRBJ1-5	-	CASSYSPEQPQHF	TGTGCCAGCAGTTATTCTCCCGAACAGCCCCAGCATTTT
TRBV5-6	-	TRBJ2-7	-	CASSFRGFYEQYF	TGTGCCAGCAGCTTCCGCGGGTTCTACGAGCAGTACTTC
TRBV4-1	-	TRBJ2-7	TRBD1	CASSQPGQGYEQYF	TGCGCCAGCAGCCAACCGGGACAGGGCTACGAGCAGTACTTC
TRBV6-1	many	TRBJ2-2	-	CASSEVYRANTGELFF	TGTGCCAGCAGTGAAGTATACAGGGCTAACACCGGGGAGCTGTTTTTT
TRBV20-1	many	TRBJ2-7	TRBD2	CSALAGGVHEQYF	TGCAGTGCTTTAGCGGGGGGAGTCCACGAGCAGTACTTC
TRBV11-2	-	TRBJ2-7	-	CASTDPRSPTYEQYF	TGTGCCAGCACCGACCCCCGGTCTCCAACCTACGAGCAGTACTTC
TRBV20-1	once	TRBJ2-3	TRBD2	CSAARGGDSTDTQYF	TGCAGTGCCGCGCGTGGGGGGGACAGCACAGATACGCAGTATTTT
TRBV28	few	TRBJ2-5	TRBD1	CASSPGTDFQETQYF	TGTGCCAGCAGCCCCGGGACAGACTTTCAAGAGACCCAGTACTTC
TRBV7-9	many	TRBJ1-2	TRBD1	CASSLVEGTGGGYTF	TGTGCCAGCAGCCTCGTGGAAGGGACAGGGGGAGGCTACACCTTC
TRBV5-6	-	TRBJ2-1	-	CASSLTGVSRDEQFF	TGTGCCAGCAGCTTGACGGGGGTTTCGAGGGATGAGCAGTTCTTC
TRBV7-9	few	TRBJ2-2	-	CASSLAGFNTGELFF	TGTGCCAGCAGCTTAGCGGGGTTTAACACCGGGGAGCTGTTTTTT
TRBV28	few	TRBJ2-2	TRBD1	CASSFPPDRGGTGELFF	TGTGCCAGCAGTTTCCCGCCCGACAGGGGGGGAACCGGGGAGCTGTTTTTT
TRBV12-3/TRBV12-4	-	TRBJ1-1	-	CAILWGGNTEAFF	TGTGCCATCCTCTGGGGGGGTAACACTGAAGCTTTCTTT